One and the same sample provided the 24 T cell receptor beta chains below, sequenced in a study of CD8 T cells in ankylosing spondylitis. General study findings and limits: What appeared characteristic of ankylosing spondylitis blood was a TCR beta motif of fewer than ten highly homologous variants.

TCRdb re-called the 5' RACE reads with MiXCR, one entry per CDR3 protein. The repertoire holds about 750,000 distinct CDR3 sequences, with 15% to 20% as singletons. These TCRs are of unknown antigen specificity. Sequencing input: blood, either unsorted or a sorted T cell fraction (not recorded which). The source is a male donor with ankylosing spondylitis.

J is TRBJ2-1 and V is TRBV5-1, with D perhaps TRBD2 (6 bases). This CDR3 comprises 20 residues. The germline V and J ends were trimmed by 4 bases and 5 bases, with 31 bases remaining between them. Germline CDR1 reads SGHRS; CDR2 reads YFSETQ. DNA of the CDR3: TGCGCCAGCAGCCCTGGGACGGCTGTAATCCCGGGACTTATAAACAATGAGCAGTTCTTC. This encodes CASSPGTAVIPGLINNEQFF.

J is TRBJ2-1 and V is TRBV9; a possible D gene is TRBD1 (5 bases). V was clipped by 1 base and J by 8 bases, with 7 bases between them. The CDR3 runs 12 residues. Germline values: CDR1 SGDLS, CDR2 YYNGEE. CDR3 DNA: TGTGCCAGCAGCGTAAGGGGCGATGAGCAGTTCTTC. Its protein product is CASSVRGDEQFF.

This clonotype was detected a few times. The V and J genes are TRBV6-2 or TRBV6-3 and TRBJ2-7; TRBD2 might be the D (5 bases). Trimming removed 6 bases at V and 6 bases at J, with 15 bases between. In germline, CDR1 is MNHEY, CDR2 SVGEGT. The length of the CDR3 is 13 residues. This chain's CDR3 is CASRETSGLEQYF. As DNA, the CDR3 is TGTGCCAGCAGGGAAACATCTGGACTCGAGCAGTACTTC.

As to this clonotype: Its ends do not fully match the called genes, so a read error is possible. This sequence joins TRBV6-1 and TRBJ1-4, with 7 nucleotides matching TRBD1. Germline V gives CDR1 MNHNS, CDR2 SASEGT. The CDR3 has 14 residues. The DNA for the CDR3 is TGTGCCAGCAGCGAAGGGACAGCTAATGAAAAACTGTTTTTT. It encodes CASSEGTANEKLFF.

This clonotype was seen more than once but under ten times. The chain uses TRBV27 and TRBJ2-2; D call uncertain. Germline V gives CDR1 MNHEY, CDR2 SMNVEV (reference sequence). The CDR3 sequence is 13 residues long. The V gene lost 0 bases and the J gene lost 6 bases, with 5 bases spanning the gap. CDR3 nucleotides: TGTGCCAGCAGTTTATCGTACTCCGGGGAGCTGTTTTTT. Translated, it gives CASSLSYSGELFF.

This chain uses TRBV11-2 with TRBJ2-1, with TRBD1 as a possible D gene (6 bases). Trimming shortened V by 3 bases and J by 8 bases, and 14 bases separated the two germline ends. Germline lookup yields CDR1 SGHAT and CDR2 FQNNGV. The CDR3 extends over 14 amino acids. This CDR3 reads CASSLDRGTDEQFF. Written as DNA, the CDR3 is TGTGCCAGCAGCTTGGACAGAGGGACCGATGAGCAGTTCTTC.

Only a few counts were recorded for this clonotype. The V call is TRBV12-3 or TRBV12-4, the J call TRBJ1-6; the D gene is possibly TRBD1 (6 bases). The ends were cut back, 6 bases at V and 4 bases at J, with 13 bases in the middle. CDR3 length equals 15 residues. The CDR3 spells CASSHGTQYNSPLHF. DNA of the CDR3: TGTGCCAGCAGCCATGGGACACAATATAATTCACCCCTCCACTTT.

The CDR3 loop reads CSVEVGLEQYF. In DNA, the CDR3 is TGCAGCGTTGAAGTGGGGTTGGAGCAGTACTTC. The rearrangement links TRBV29-1 to TRBJ2-7; D unresolved. Trimming cost V 1 base and J 7 bases, with 8 bases left between them. Germline values: CDR1 SQVTM, CDR2 ANQGSEA. This CDR3 is 11 amino acids long.

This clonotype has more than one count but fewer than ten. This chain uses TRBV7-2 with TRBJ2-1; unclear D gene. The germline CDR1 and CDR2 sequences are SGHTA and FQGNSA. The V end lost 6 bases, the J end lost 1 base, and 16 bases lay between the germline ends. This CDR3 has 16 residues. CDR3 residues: CASRASAGASYNEQFF. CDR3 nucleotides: TGTGCCAGCAGAGCCAGCGCAGGAGCTTCCTACAATGAGCAGTTCTTC.

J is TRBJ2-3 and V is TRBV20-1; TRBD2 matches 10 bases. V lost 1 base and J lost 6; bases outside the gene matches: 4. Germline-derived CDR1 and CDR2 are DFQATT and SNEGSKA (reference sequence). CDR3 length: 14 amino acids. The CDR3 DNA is TGCAGTGCTAGAGGGGAAGCGGGAGGGGATACGCAGTATTTT. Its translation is CSARGEAGGDTQYF.

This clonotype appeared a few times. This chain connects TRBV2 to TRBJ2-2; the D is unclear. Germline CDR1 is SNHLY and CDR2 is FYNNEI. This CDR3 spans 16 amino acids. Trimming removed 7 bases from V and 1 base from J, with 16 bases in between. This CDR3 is CASISPQAGNTGELFF. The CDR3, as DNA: TGTGCCAGCATTAGTCCGCAGGCTGGGAACACCGGGGAGCTGTTTTTT.

The CDR3 reads CASVQGMEAFF. CDR3 nucleotides: TGTGCCAGCGTACAGGGCATGGAAGCTTTCTTT. The chain recombines TRBV7-9 with TRBJ1-1, with D possibly TRBD1 on 6 matching bases. Per the germline V gene, CDR1 is SEHNR and CDR2 is FQNEAQ (reference sequence). The CDR3 runs 11 residues. The V gene lost 8 bases and the J gene lost 8 bases, with 12 bases spanning the gap.

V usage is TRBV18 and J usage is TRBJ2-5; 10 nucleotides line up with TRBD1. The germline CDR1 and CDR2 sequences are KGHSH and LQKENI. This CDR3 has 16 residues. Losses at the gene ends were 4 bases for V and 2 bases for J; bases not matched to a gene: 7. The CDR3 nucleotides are TGTGCCAGCTCACGACAGGGGGCGCGGGTTCAAGAGACCCAGTACTTC. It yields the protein CASSRQGARVQETQYF.

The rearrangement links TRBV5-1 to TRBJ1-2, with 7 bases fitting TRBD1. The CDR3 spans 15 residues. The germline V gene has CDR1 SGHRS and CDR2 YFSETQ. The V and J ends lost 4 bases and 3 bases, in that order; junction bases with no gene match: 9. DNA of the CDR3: TGCGCCAGCAGCCTCCGACAGGGTATGGACTATGGCTACACCTTC. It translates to CASSLRQGMDYGYTF. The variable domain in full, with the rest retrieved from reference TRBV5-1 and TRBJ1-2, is KAGVTQTPRYLIKTRGQQVTLSCSPISGHRSVSWYQQTPGQGLQFLFEYFSETQRNKGNFPGRFSGRQFSNSRSEMNVSTLELGDSALYLCASSLRQGMDYGYTFGSGTRLTVV.

The CDR3 loop is CASSQGQGGWEQYF. The CDR3 DNA is TGTGCCAGCAGCCAGGGACAGGGAGGTTGGGAGCAGTACTTC. This chain connects TRBV7-9 to TRBJ2-7; 9 positions match TRBD1. The CDR3 length is 14 residues. Trimming took 5 bases from V and 7 from J; bases not matched to a gene: 9. Germline V gene lookup returns CDR1 SEHNR and CDR2 FQNEAQ (reference sequence).

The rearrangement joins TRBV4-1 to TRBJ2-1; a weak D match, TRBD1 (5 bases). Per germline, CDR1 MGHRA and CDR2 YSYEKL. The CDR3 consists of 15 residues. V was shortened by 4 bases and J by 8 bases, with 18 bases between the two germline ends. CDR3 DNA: TGCGCCAGCAGCCCAGAAGCAGGGTTTAGGGATGAGCAGTTCTTC. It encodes CASSPEAGFRDEQFF.

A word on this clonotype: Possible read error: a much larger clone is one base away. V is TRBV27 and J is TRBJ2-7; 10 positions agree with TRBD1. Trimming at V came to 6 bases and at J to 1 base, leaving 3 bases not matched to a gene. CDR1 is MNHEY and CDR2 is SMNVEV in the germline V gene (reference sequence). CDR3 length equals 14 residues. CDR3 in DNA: TGTGCCAGCAGGGAGGGACAGGGGTCCTACGAGCAGTACTTC. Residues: CASREGQGSYEQYF.

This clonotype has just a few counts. CDR3 in amino acids: CASSPRQGSMGGYTF. CDR3 DNA: TGTGCCAGCAGCCCTCGACAGGGTTCGATGGGTGGCTACACCTTC. The rearrangement joins TRBV7-2 to TRBJ1-2; TRBD1 matches 7 bases. V was clipped by 5 bases and J by 7 bases; unmatched bases: 13. Germline assignment: CDR1 SGHTA and CDR2 FQGNSA. The CDR3 is made up of 15 amino acids. Combining the CDR3 with reference TRBV7-2 and TRBJ1-2 gives the whole variable domain GAGVSQSPSNKVTEKGKDVELRCDPISGHTALYWYRQSLGQGLEFLIYFQGNSAPDKSGLPSDRFSAERTGGSVSTLTIQRTQQEDSAVYLCASSPRQGSMGGYTFGSGTRLTVV.

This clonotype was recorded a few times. CDR3 sequence (DNA): TGCAGCGTTGTAGCGGGAGGCGCAGATACGCAGTATTTT. Translation: CSVVAGGADTQYF. The J gene is TRBJ2-3, the V gene TRBV29-1; 10 nucleotides match TRBD2. Germline loops: CDR1 SQVTM, CDR2 ANQGSEA. The CDR3 has 13 residues. Trimming took 4 bases from V and 4 from J; bases not matched to a gene: 2.

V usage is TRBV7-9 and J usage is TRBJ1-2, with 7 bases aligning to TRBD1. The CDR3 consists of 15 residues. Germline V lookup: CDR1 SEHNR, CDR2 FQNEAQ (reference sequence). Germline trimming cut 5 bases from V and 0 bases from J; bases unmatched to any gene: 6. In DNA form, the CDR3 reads TGTGCCAGCAGCCGAACAGGGGAACCTAACTATGGCTACACCTTC. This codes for CASSRTGEPNYGYTF.

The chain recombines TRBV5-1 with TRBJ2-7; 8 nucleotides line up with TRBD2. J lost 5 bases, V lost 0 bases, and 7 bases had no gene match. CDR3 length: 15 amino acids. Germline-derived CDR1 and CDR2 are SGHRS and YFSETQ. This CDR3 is CASSLEAREVNEQYF. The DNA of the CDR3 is TGCGCCAGCAGCTTGGAGGCGCGGGAGGTAAACGAGCAGTACTTC.

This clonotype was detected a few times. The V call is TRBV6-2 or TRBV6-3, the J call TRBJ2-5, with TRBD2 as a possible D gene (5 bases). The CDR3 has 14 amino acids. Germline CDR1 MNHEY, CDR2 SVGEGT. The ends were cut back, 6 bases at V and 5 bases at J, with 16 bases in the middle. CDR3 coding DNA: TGTGCCAGCAGGCCTGTAACCGGGGAGGAGACCCAGTACTTC. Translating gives CASRPVTGEETQYF.

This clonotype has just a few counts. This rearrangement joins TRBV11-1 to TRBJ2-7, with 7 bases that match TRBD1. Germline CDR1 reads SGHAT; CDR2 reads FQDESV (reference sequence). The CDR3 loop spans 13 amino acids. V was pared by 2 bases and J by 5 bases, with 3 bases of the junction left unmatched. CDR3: CASSLSGQDEQYF. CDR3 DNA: TGTGCCAGCAGCTTATCCGGACAGGACGAGCAGTACTTC.

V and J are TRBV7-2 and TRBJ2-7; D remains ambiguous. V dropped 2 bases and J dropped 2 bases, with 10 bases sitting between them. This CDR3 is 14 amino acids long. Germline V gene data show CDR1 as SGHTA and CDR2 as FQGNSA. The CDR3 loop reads CASSLRPEPYEQYF. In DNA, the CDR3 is TGTGCCAGCAGCTTACGCCCTGAGCCCTACGAGCAGTACTTC.